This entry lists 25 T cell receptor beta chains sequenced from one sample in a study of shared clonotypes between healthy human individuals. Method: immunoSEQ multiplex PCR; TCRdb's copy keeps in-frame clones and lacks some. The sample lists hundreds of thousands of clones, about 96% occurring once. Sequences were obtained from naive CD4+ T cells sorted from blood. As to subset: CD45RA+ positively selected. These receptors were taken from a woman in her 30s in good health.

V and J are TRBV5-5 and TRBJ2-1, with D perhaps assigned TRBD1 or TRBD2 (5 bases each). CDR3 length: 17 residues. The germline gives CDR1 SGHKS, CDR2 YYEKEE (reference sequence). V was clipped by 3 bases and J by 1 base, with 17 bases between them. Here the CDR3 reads CASSSGLPSGSYNEQFF. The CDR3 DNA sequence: TGTGCCAGCAGCTCGGGGCTACCTAGTGGGTCCTACAATGAGCAGTTCTTC.

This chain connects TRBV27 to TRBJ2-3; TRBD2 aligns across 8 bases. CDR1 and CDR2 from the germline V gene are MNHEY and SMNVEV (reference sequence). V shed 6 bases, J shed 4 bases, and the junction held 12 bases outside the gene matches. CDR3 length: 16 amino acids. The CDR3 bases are TGTGCCAGCAGACCTCGGAGCGGGAGAGGCGCAGATACGCAGTATTTT. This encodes CASRPRSGRGADTQYF.

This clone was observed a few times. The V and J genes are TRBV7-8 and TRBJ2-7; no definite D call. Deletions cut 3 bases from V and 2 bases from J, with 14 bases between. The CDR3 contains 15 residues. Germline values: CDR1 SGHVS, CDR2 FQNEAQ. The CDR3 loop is CASSFPPRPPYEQYF. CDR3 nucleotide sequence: TGTGCCAGCAGCTTTCCCCCAAGGCCCCCCTACGAGCAGTACTTC.

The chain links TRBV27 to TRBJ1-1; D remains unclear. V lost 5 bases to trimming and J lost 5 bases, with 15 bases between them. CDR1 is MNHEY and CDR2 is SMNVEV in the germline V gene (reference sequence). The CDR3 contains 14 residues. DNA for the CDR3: TGTGCCAGCAGTAGAAATAGCGCGGGGACTGAAGCTTTCTTT. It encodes CASSRNSAGTEAFF.

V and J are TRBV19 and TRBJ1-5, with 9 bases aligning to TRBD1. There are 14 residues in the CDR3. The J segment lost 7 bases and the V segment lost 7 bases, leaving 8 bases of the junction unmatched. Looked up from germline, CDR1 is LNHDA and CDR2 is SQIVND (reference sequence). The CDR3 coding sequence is TGTGCCAGTAAGGCGGACAGGGGCCGCCAGCCCCAGCATTTT. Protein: CASKADRGRQPQHF. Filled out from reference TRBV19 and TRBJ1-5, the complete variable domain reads DGGITQSPKYLFRKEGQNVTLSCEQNLNHDAMYWYRQDPGQGLRLIYYSQIVNDFQKGDIAEGYSVSREKKESFPLTVTSAQKNPTAFYLCASKADRGRQPQHFGDGTRLSIL.

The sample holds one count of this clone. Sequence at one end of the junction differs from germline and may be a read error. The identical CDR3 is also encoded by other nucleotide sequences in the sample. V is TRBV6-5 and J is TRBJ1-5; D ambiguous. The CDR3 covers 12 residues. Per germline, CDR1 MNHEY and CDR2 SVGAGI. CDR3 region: CASGYSNQPQHF. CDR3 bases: TGTGCCAGCGGTTATAGCAATCAGCCCCAGCATTTT.

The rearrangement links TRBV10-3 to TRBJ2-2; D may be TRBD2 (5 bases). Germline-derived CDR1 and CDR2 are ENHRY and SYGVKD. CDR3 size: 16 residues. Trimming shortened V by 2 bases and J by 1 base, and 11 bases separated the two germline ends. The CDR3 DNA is TGTGCCATCAGTGAGATGGAACTAGGGAACACCGGGGAGCTGTTTTTT. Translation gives CAISEMELGNTGELFF.

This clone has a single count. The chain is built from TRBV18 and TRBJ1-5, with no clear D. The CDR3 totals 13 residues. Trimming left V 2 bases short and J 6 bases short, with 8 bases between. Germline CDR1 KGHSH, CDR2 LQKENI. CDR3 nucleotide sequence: TGTGCCAGCTCACCAGGATTATTTCAGCCCCAGCATTTT. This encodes CASSPGLFQPQHF.

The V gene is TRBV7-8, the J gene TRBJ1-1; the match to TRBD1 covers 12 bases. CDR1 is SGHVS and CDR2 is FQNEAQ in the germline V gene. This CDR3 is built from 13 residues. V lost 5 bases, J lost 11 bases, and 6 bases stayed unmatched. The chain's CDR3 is CASSTRDRGLAFF. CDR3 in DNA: TGTGCCAGCAGCACCAGGGACAGGGGGCTTGCTTTCTTT.

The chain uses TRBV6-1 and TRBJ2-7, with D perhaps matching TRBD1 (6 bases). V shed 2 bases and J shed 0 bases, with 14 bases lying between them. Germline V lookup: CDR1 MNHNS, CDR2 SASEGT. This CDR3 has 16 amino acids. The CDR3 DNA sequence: TGTGCCAGCAGTGAAAGTAGGGACATATACTCCTACGAGCAGTACTTC. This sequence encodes CASSESRDIYSYEQYF.

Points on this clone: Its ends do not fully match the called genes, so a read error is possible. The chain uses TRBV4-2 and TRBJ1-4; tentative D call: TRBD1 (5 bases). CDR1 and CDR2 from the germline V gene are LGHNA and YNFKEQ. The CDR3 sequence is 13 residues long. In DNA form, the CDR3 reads TGTGCCAGCAGCCCAGACAGACGGAACACAACTGTTTTT. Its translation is CASSPDRRNTTVF.

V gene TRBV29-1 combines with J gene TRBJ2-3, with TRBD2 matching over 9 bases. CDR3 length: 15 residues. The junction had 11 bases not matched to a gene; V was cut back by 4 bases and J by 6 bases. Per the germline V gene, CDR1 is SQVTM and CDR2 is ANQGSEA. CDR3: CSVARGGVQIDTQYF. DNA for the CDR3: TGCAGCGTTGCGCGCGGGGGGGTCCAAATTGATACGCAGTATTTT.

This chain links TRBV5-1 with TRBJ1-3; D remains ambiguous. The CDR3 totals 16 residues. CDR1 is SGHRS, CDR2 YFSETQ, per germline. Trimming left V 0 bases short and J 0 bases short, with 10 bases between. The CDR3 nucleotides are TGCGCCAGCAGCTTGGAGGGCAGGTACTCTGGAAACACCATATATTTT. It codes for CASSLEGRYSGNTIYF.

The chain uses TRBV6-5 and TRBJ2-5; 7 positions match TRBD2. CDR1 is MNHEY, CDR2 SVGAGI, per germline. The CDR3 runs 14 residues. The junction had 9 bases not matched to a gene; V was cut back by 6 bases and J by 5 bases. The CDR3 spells CASSPGGPGETQYF. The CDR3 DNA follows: TGTGCCAGCAGCCCGGGAGGCCCGGGGGAGACCCAGTACTTC.

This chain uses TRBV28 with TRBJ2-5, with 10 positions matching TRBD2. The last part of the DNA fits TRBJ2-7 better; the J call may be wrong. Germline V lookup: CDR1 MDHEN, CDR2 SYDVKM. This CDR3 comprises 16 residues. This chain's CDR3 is CASSNPGLAIIGEQYF. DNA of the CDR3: TGTGCCAGCAGTAACCCGGGACTAGCGATTATTGGCGAGCAGTACTTC.

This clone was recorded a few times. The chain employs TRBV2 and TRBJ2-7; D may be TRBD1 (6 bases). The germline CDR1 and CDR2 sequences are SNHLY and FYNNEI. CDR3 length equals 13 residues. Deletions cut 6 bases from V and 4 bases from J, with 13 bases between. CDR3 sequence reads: CASSVTGLYEQYF. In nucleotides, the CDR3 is TGTGCCAGCAGCGTCACAGGGCTTTACGAGCAGTACTTC.

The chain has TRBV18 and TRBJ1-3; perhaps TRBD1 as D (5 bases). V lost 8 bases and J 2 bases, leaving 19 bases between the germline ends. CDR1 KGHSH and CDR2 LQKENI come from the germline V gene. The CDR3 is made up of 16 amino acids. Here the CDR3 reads CASTRGDGRPGNTIYF. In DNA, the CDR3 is TGTGCCAGCACGCGGGGGGACGGTAGACCTGGAAACACCATATATTTT.

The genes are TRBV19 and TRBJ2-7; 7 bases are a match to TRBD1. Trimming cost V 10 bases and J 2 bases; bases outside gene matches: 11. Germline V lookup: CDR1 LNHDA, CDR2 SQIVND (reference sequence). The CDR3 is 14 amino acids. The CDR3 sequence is CATTTPGQTYEQYF. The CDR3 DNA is TGTGCCACTACCACTCCGGGACAGACCTACGAGCAGTACTTC. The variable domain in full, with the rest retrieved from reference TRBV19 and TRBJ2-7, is DGGITQSPKYLFRKEGQNVTLSCEQNLNHDAMYWYRQDPGQGLRLIYYSQIVNDFQKGDIAEGYSVSREKKESFPLTVTSAQKNPTAFYLCATTTPGQTYEQYFGPGTRLTVT.

The DNA for the CDR3 is TGTGCCAGCAGCTCCACCGGGACTAGCGGGAGTTTGCCGTACTTC. Protein sequence: CASSSTGTSGSLPYF. The rearrangement uses TRBV5-5 and TRBJ2-7; 14 nucleotides align to TRBD2. Germline CDR1 and CDR2: SGHKS and YYEKEE (reference sequence). Trimming took 3 bases from V and 12 from J; bases not matched to a gene: 11. The CDR3 is 15 amino acids.

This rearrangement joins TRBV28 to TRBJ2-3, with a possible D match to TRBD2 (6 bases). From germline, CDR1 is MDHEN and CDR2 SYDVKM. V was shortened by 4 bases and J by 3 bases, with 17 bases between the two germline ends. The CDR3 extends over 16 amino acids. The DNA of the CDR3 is TGTGCCAGCAGTTCCCGACGGGCCGGAGGGACAGATACGCAGTATTTT. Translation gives CASSSRRAGGTDTQYF. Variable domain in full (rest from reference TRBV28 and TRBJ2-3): DVKVTQSSRYLVKRTGEKVFLECVQDMDHENMFWYRQDPGLGLRLIYFSYDVKMKEKGDIPEGYSVSREKKERFSLILESASTNQTSMYLCASSSRRAGGTDTQYFGPGTRLTVL.

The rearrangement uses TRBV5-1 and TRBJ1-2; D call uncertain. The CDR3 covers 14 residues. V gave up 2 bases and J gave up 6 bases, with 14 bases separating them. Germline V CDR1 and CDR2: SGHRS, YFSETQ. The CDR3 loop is CASSLGSPRHGYTF. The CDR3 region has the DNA TGCGCCAGCAGCTTAGGGTCACCCAGGCATGGCTACACCTTC.

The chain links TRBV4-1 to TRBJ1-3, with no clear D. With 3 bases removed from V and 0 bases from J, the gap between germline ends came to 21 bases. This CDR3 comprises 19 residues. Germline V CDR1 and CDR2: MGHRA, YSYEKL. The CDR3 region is CASSQGVPSHRASGNTIYF. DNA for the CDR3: TGCGCCAGCAGCCAGGGCGTTCCCTCTCATAGGGCCTCTGGAAACACCATATATTTT.

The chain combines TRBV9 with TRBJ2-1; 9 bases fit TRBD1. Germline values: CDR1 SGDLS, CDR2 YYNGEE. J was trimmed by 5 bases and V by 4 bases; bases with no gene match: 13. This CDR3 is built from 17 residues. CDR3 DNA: TGTGCCAGCAGCACCCAAACCGGGACAGGGAACCACAATGAGCAGTTCTTC. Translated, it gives CASSTQTGTGNHNEQFF.

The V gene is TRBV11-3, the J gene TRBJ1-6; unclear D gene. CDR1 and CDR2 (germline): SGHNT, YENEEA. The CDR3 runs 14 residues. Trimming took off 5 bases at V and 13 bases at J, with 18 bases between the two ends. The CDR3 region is CASSTRTRPVPLHF. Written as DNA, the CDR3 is TGTGCCAGCAGCACCAGAACAAGGCCCGTGCCCCTCCACTTT.

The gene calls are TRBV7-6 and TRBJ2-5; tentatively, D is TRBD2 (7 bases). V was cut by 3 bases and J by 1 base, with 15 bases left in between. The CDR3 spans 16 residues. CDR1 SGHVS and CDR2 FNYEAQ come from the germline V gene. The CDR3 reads CASSFGRGGGQETQYF. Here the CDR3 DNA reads TGTGCCAGCAGCTTTGGGAGGGGGGGTGGCCAAGAGACCCAGTACTTC. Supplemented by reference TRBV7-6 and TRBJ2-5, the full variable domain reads GAGVSQSPRYKVTKRGQDVALRCDPISGHVSLYWYRQALGQGPEFLTYFNYEAQQDKSGLPNDRFSAERPEGSISTLTIQRTEQRDSAMYRCASSFGRGGGQETQYFGPGTRLLVL.